This T cell receptor (beta chain) was identified in a study of blood T cell repertoires in COVID-19. Overall study: The study drew acute and convalescent COVID-19 samples from the United States, Italy and Spain. Nucleic acid was either cDNA or gDNA, and it came from T cells, B-cell-depleted T cells, or PBMCs.

In the study's own analysis: The authors estimated nucleated cell counts from reference gene primer amplification. Repertoires were generated with immunoSEQ multiplex PCR, while TCRdb's copy carries only in-frame clones and drops some. The V and J calls and clone size were taken over from that table, and D and trimming were inferred from the DNA. The repertoire holds tens of thousands of clones, roughly 84% seen once, with 4.1% in the top ten. Germline V gene sequence: CDR1 LNHDA, CDR2 SQIVND (reference sequence). This CDR3 is 15 amino acids long. Trimming stripped 1 base from V and 0 bases from J, with 9 bases between.

Source material: peripheral blood. The TCR comes from a man aged 50 or older with acute or convalescent COVID-19. The chain couples TRBV19 to TRBJ1-1; the D is unclear. In DNA form, the CDR3 reads TGTGCCAGTAGTATAGGGTCAGATATGAACACTGAAGCTTTCTTT. Amino acids: CASSIGSDMNTEAFF.